This TCR beta chain was sequenced for a study of blood T cell repertoires in COVID-19. Study-level background: Acute and convalescent COVID-19 specimens originated in the United States, Italy and Spain. T cells, B-cell-depleted T cells, or PBMCs supplied cDNA or gDNA.

Methods used by the authors: Amplified reference gene primers provided the basis for estimating nucleated cell counts. Sequencing used immunoSEQ multiplex PCR; TCRdb keeps in-frame clones, though not all of them. V and J calls and clone size are copied from that table; D and trimming were computed from the DNA. The sample carries 45,000 to 55,000 clones, 60% to 85% recorded once. V lost 0 bases, J lost 0 bases, and 9 bases lay in between. CDR3 length equals 16 residues. Germline values: CDR1 SGDLS, CDR2 YYNGEE. This sequence joins TRBV9 and TRBJ2-2, with D possibly being TRBD2 (5 bases). This TCR was sampled from a human donor with active or convalescent COVID-19. The donor label of this sample is uncertain. The material sequenced was peripheral blood. CDR3 sequence (DNA): TGTGCCAGCAGCGTAGCGGCTAGCCCGAACACCGGGGAGCTGTTTTTT. Translated: CASSVAASPNTGELFF.